Included here is one T cell receptor (beta chain) sequence, with context. This clonotype was detected many times. This clone's antigen is unknown. No base quality values were provided; no much bigger clone lies one nucleotide off. Taken from cysteine to valine, the CDR3 has 11 residues. Only the CDR3 portion is preserved as DNA: 33 bases, with reading frame beginning at the first base. From the germline V gene (reference sequence), CDR1 is DFQATT and CDR2 is SNEGSKA. The data stem from a study of T cells after yellow fever vaccination (dated by TCRdb to 2018 to 2020). With regard to the full study: The SMART-Seq v4 Ultra Low Input RNA kit was used to prepare libraries from fractions with low cell numbers. To follow T-cell clones before and after both primary and booster YFV17D yellow fever vaccination, bulk TCR alpha and beta repertoires underwent longitudinal sequencing. Two healthy male donors made up the cohort, one aged 18 to 30 years and the other aged 30 to 40 years. Blood was drawn at multiple timepoints before and after primary and secondary immunization, with bulk PBMC replicates and cell subsets isolated. Study-level results and caveats: After the booster, most of the clones that had expanded following primary vaccination were detected again (around 95% of CD4 and 80% to 90% of CD8), which suggests that memory was broadly maintained. A small fraction of clonotypes showed up in both the CD4 and CD8 compartments, probably as a result of convergent recombination. Because the study included only a couple of donors, the extent to which the findings can be generalized is limited. The secondary T-cell response was weaker than the primary response but faster, peaking on day 5 instead of day 15. FACS-sorted repertoires could contain abundant contaminating clonotypes from the bulk population, so computational filtering was required.

TCR cDNA was made using 5'RACE template switching, a step that added a universal primer site and unique molecular identifiers. cDNA synthesis was primed from both the TCR alpha and TCR beta constant segments. Library amplification used two PCR steps, and the second PCR step added sample barcodes and sequencing adapters. Sequencing of libraries was done on Illumina HiSeq 2500 (2x100 bp) or NovaSeq (2x150 bp). As for the original processing: Demultiplexing of reads and collapsing into UMI consensus sequences were performed with MIGEC, and V(D)J alignment was carried out with MiXCR. Vaccine-responding clonotypes were identified with edgeR using replicate PBMC samples, with FDR below 0.01 and a log2 fold change above 5 up to day 15 being required. Each bulk clonotype was labeled CD4 or CD8 based on which sequenced repertoire, CD4 or CD8, contained the clonotype at higher abundance. TCRdb itself trimmed the public reads at Q25 with fastp, ran MiXCR and retained productive beta chains. Each record represents a unique CDR3 protein, reported with the most common genes and DNA among its rows. TCRdb's processing, not the authors', yielded these V and J calls. The sample table records roughly 180,000 distinct CDR3 sequences; 5.5% to 8% of these occur just once. The top ten hold nearly 3% of the sample.

Explained via the paper, the treatment or condition label denotes: live attenuated yellow fever vaccine strain. PBMCs were isolated from peripheral blood using a standard Ficoll-Paque protocol. Dynabeads CD4 and CD8 positive selection kits were used to isolate CD4 and CD8 T-cell fractions. RNA was extracted with TriZol from bulk PBMCs, CD4 and CD8 fractions, and dextramer-positive and dextramer-negative fractions. The V gene is TRBV20-1 and the J gene is TRBJ2-7; confidence is insufficient to name the D gene. This receptor was obtained from a man aged 18-30 years who received the YFV17D yellow fever vaccine. The sample here was CD4+ T cells sorted from PBMCs, taken on the day of the first yellow fever vaccination. DNA sequence: TGCAGTGCTAGGCAAGACCCGAGCATCGTCGTC. Its amino acids are CSARQDPSIVV.